A single sample gave rise to the 14 T cell receptor gamma chains below, sequenced in a study of gamma delta lymphoproliferative disorders and STAT genes. PBMCs from patients and controls supplied the genomic DNA for sequencing. TCRdb made new clone calls on the multiplex PCR reads using CATT. The sample yields roughly 2,500 gamma-chain clones, 12% seen once. The sequenced sample consisted of blood. These receptors all stem from a human donor with gamma-delta T-cell large granular lymphocyte leukemia.

This clone was observed many times. Since a far larger clone is one base different, this is likely a read error. This sample also contains other DNA sequences that code for the same CDR3. The chain carries TRGV9 and TRGJ1 or TRGJ2. Germline matching of the DNA provided the J gene here, since TCRdb leaves it blank. The CDR3 totals 9 residues. Germline lookup yields CDR1 GITISATS and CDR2 ISYDGTV (reference sequence). V shed 10 bases and J 12 bases; nucleotides not matched to a gene: 9. The CDR3, as DNA: TGTGCCTTAGAGAGGGGGAAACTCTTT. Its translation is CALERGKLF.

Points on this clone: The DNA is left out, because the CDR3 cannot be placed on it with certainty; the CDR3 is given as TCRdb lists it. The J segment was not called; the V segment is TRGV11. TRGV11 is filed as an ORF, its function uncertain. The CDR3 is 14 amino acids long, termini counted. This CDR3 reads CTTVPAGLKLDKTF.

The CDR3 nucleotides read TGTGCCACCTGGGCGTCTTTGTGTTGGAAACTCTTT. It encodes CATWASLCWKLF. The gene calls are TRGV3 and TRGJ1 or TRGJ2. TCRdb leaves out the J gene; it was filled in here by matching the DNA to germline. Per germline, CDR1 VTNTFY and CDR2 YDVSTARD (reference sequence). The CDR3 is 12 amino acids. V lost 5 bases to trimming and J lost 12 bases; unmatched junction nucleotides: 13.

By frequency in the sample, this clone is medium-sized. V gene TRGV8 combines with J gene TRGJP2. TCRdb is silent on the J gene; assignment here came from matching the DNA to germline. The CDR3 has 14 residues. V gave up 3 bases and J gave up 12 bases; unmatched junction bases: 13. CDR1 and CDR2 (germline): VENAVY, YDSYNSRV. CDR3 loop: CATWDLGLGRIKTF. As DNA, the CDR3 is TGTGCCACCTGGGATTTGGGTTTGGGGCGGATCAAGACGTTT.

This clone was recorded at least ten times. Relative to the germline gene, one junction end is altered; a read error may explain this. This sequence joins TRGV9 and TRGJ1 or TRGJ2. TCRdb offers no J gene call, so here the DNA was matched to germline to obtain one. This CDR3 comprises 13 residues. Germline V lookup: CDR1 GITISATS, CDR2 ISYDGTV (reference sequence). Here the CDR3 DNA reads TGTGCCTTGTGGGAGCCGAATAATTATAAGAAACTCTTT. Translating it yields CALWEPNNYKKLF.

This clone was observed at least ten times. CDR3 loop: CATWDRENYYKKLF. CDR3 sequence (DNA): TGTGCCACCTGGGACAGAGAGAATTATTATAAGAAACTCTTT. The V gene is TRGV3, the J gene TRGJ1 or TRGJ2. The J gene comes from matching the DNA to germline here; TCRdb lacks it. CDR3 size: 14 residues. With 1 base clipped from V and 0 bases from J, the junction kept 3 bases outside the gene matches. Germline CDR1 VTNTFY, CDR2 YDVSTARD (reference sequence).

Notes on this clone: A far larger clone is just one base off, so this is likely a read error. It is unclear where the CDR3 begins or ends on the DNA, so no DNA is shown, and the CDR3 is as TCRdb lists it. At the DNA level, this CDR3 is encoded by other sequences in the same sample as well. No J gene was named, though the V gene is TRGV11. TRGV11 is an ORF; its function is uncertain. Termini included, the CDR3 measures 21 amino acids. CDR3 residues: CTTVPAGLGENTNPNYYKKLF.

By share, this clone ranks as medium-sized. Other DNA sequences of this sample code for an identical CDR3. A V gene of TRGV5 was called, but no J gene was assigned. The germline V gene has CDR1 VINAFY and CDR2 YDVSNSKD. The CDR3 has 12 amino acids. The CDR3 reads CATWDGALEELF. Written as DNA, the CDR3 is TGTGCCACCTGGGACGGAGCCTTGGAGGAACTCTTT.

V and J are TRGV10 and TRGJP1. Germline matching of the DNA provided the J gene here, since TCRdb leaves it blank. TRGV10 is designated an ORF whose function remains uncertain. The CDR3 spans 15 residues. J was trimmed by 0 bases and V by 8 bases; bases with no gene match: 7. In DNA, the CDR3 is TGTGCTGCGTGGGCCCGGGATACCACTGGTTGGTTCAAGATATTT. It specifies CAAWARDTTGWFKIF.

This clone is medium-sized in the sample. The same CDR3 arises from other DNA sequences in this sample as well. The chain couples TRGV2 to TRGJ1 or TRGJ2. Because TCRdb records no J gene, it was assigned here through a match of the DNA to germline. CDR1 is EGSNGY, CDR2 YDSYNSKV, per germline. J gave up 6 bases and V 0 bases, and 5 bases lay outside the gene matches. This CDR3 has 13 residues. CDR3 residues: CATWDGPCYKKLF. The CDR3 DNA reads TGTGCCACCTGGGACGGGCCATGTTATAAGAAACTCTTT.

This clone is medium-sized. The rearrangement joins TRGV2 to TRGJP2. The J gene is not listed in TCRdb, so it was assigned here from a DNA match to germline. The germline V gene has CDR1 EGSNGY and CDR2 YDSYNSKV. CDR3 length equals 14 residues. V dropped 6 bases and J dropped 3; count of bases not matched to a gene: 7. Here the CDR3 reads CATWPYGSDWIKTF. DNA of the CDR3: TGTGCCACCTGGCCCTATGGTAGTGATTGGATCAAGACGTTT.

As to this clone: Being one base from a much bigger clone, this may be a read error. The chain employs TRGV2 and TRGJP1. As TCRdb names no J gene, one was assigned here on the basis of a DNA match to germline. Germline loops: CDR1 EGSNGY, CDR2 YDSYNSKV. This CDR3 spans 16 amino acids. In DNA, the CDR3 is TGTGCCACCTGGGACGGGCCGTGTACCAATGGTTGGTTCAAGATATTT. It specifies CATWDGPCTNGWFKIF.

In its sample, this clone was seen many times. This sequence is one base from a far larger clone and is likely a read error. Different DNA sequences within this sample yield the same CDR3. The chain recombines TRGV9 with TRGJ1 or TRGJ2. Since TCRdb gives no J gene, matching the DNA to germline was used here to assign it. CDR3 length: 9 amino acids. The germline CDR1 and CDR2 sequences are GITISATS and ISYDGTV (reference sequence). CDR3 sequence: CALERGKLF. CDR3 nucleotide sequence: TGTGCTTTGGAGAGGGGGAAACTCTTT.

This chain connects TRGV10 to TRGJP2. TCRdb gives no J gene; it was assigned here by matching the DNA to germline. TRGV10 counts as an open reading frame of uncertain function. The CDR3 totals 13 residues. V trimming: 8 bases; J trimming: 6 bases; junction bases outside the gene matches: 7. CDR3 region: CAAWIEGDWIKTF. DNA of the CDR3: TGTGCTGCGTGGATCGAGGGTGATTGGATCAAGACGTTT.